This T cell receptor (beta chain) derives from a study of blood T cell repertoires in COVID-19. Data came from immunoSEQ multiplex PCR; TCRdb stores just in-frame clones and leaves some out. The repertoire has approximately 100,000 clones, 88% of them found once; the top ten carry about 6%. Sequencing used peripheral blood. The receptor's source is a woman aged 60 to 75 with acute or convalescent COVID-19.

This CDR3 reads CASSPSFSSTDTQYF. The CDR3 DNA is TGTGCCAGCAGCCCGTCTTTCAGTAGCACAGATACGCAGTATTTT. The chain employs TRBV3-1 (or the pseudogene TRBV3-2) and TRBJ2-3; D is unresolved. There are 15 residues in the CDR3. Trimming pared 4 bases from V and 0 bases from J, leaving 11 bases between. Germline loops: CDR1 LGHDT, CDR2 YNNKEL (reference sequence).